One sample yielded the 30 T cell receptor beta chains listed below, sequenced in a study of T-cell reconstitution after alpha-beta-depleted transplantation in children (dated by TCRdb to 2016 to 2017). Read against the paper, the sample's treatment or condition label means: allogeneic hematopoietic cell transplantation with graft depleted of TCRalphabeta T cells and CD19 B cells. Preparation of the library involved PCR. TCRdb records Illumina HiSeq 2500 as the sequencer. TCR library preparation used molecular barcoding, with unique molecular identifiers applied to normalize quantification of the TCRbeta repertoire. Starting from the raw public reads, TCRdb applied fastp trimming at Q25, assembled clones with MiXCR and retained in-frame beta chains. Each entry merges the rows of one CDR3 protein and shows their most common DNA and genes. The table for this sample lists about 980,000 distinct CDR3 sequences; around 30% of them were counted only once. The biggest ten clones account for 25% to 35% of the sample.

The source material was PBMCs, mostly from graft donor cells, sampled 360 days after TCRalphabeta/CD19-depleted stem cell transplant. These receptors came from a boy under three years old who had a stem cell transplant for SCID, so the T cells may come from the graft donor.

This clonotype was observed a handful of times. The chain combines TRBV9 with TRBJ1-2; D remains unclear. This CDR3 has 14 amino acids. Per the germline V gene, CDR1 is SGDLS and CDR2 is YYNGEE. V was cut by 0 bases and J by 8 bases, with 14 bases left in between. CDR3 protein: CASSVDNRPKGYTF. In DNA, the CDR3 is TGTGCCAGCAGCGTAGATAACCGCCCGAAAGGCTACACCTTC.

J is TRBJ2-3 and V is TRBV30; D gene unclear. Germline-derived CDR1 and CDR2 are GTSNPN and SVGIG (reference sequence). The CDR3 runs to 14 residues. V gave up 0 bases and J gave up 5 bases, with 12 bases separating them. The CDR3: CAWSVQSFGDTQYF. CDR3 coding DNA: TGTGCCTGGAGTGTACAGTCCTTCGGAGATACGCAGTATTTT.

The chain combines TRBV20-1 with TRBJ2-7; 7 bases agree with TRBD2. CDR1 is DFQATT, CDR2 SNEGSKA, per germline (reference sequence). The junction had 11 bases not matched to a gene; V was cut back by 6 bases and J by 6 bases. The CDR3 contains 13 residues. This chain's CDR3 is CSAGTTPISEQYF. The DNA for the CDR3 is TGCAGTGCGGGGACTACCCCGATTTCCGAGCAGTACTTC.

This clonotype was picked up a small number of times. The CDR3 DNA sequence: TGTGCCAGCAGTCCGACGGGGGGGGTTCGGACTGAAGCTTTCTTT. Translating gives CASSPTGGVRTEAFF. The rearrangement joins TRBV12-3 or TRBV12-4 to TRBJ1-1; D may be TRBD1 (5 bases). Trimming pared 5 bases from V and 5 bases from J, leaving 18 bases between. CDR3 size: 15 residues.

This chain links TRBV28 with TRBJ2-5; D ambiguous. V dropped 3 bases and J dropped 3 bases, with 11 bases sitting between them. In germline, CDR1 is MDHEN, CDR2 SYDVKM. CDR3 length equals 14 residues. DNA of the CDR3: TGTGCCAGCAGTTTCTACCGGACGGAAGAGACCCAGTACTTC. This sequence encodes CASSFYRTEETQYF.

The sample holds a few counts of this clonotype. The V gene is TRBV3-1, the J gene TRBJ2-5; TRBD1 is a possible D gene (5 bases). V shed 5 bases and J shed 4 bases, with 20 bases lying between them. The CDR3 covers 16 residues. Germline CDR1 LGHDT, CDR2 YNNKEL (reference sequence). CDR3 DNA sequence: TGTGCCAGCAGCAGGGGAATACACCGAGGTGGAGAGACCCAGTACTTC. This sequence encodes CASSRGIHRGGETQYF.

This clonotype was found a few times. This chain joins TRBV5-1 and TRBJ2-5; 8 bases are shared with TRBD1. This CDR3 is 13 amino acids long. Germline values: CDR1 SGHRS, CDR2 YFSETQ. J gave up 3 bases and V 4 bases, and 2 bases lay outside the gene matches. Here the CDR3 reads CASSTQGEETQYF. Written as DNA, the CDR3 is TGCGCCAGCAGCACACAGGGGGAAGAGACCCAGTACTTC.

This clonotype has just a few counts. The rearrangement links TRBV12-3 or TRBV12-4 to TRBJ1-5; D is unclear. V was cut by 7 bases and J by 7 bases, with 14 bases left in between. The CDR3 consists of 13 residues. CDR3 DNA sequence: TGTGCCAGCACTCGGGGATTCAGACAGCCCCAGCATTTT. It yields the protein CASTRGFRQPQHF.

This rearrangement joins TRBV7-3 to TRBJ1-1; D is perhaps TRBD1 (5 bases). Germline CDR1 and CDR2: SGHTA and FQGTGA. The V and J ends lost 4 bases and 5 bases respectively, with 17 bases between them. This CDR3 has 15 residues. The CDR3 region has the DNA TGTGCCAGCAGCTCAGTCTCAGGGATTGGAACTGAAGCTTTCTTT. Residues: CASSSVSGIGTEAFF.

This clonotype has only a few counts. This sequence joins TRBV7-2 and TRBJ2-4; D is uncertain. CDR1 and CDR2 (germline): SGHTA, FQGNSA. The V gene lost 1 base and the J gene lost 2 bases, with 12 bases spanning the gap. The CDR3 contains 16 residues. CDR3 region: CASSLVLGGTKNIQYF. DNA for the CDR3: TGTGCCAGCAGCTTAGTTCTTGGCGGTACCAAAAACATTCAGTACTTC.

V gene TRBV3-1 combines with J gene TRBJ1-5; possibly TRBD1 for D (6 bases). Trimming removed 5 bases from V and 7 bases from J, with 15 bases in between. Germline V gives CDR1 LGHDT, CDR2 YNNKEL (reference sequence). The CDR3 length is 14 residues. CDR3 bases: TGTGCCAGCAGCTCCGGGCGGGGGCTGCAGCCCCAGCATTTT. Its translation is CASSSGRGLQPQHF.

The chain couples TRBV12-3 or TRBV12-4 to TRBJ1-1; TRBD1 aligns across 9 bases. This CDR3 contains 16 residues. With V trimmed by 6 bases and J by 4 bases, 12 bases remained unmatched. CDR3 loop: CASSVQGARRVTEAFF. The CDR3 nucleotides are TGTGCCAGCAGCGTACAGGGGGCACGGAGGGTCACTGAAGCTTTCTTT.

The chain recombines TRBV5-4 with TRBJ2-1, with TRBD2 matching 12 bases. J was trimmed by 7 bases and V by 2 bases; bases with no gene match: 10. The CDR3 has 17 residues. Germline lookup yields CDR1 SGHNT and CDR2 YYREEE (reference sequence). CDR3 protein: CASSFSLSTSGGNEQFF. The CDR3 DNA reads TGTGCCAGCAGCTTTTCACTGTCGACTAGCGGGGGAAATGAGCAGTTCTTC.

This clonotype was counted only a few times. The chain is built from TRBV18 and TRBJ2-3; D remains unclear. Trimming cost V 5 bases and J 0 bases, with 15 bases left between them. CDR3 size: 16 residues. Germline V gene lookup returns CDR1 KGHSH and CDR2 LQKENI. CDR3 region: CASSDRSLPSTDTQYF. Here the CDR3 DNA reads TGTGCCAGCTCAGATCGAAGCTTACCTAGCACAGATACGCAGTATTTT.

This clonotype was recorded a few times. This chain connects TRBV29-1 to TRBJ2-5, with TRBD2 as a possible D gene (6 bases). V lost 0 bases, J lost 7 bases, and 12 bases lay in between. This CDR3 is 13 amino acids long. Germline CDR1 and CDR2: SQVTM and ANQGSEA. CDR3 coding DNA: TGCAGCGTTGAAGATAATAGCGGCGGGACCCAGTACTTC. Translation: CSVEDNSGGTQYF.

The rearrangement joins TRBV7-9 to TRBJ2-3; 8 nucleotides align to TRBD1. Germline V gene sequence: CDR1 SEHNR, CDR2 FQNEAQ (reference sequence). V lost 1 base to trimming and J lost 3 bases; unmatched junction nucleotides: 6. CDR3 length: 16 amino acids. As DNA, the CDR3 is TGTGCCAGCAGCTTAGGGAACAGGGGGGCTACAGATACGCAGTATTTT. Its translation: CASSLGNRGATDTQYF.

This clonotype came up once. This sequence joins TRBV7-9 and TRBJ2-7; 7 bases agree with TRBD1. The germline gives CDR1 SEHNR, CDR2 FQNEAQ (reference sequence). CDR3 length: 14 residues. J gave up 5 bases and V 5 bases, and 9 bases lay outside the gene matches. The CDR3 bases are TGTGCCAGCAGCGGTAGACAGGGTACAAACGAGCAGTACTTC. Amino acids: CASSGRQGTNEQYF.

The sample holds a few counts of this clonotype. CDR3 sequence (DNA): TGCGCCAGCAGCAAGCGACAGGGTGAGGCCTATGGCTACACCTTC. Translation gives CASSKRQGEAYGYTF. The rearrangement uses TRBV5-1 and TRBJ1-2; 7 positions match TRBD1. The CDR3 has 15 residues. V was clipped by 4 bases and J by 4 bases; unmatched bases: 10. From germline, CDR1 is SGHRS and CDR2 YFSETQ. Variable domain in full (rest from reference TRBV5-1 and TRBJ1-2): KAGVTQTPRYLIKTRGQQVTLSCSPISGHRSVSWYQQTPGQGLQFLFEYFSETQRNKGNFPGRFSGRQFSNSRSEMNVSTLELGDSALYLCASSKRQGEAYGYTFGSGTRLTVV.

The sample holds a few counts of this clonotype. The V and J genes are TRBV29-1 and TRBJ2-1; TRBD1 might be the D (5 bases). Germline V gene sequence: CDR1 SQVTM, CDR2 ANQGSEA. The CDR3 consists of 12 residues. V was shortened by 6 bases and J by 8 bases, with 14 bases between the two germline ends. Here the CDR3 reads CSVTVWGDEQFF. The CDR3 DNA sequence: TGCAGCGTCACCGTTTGGGGCGATGAGCAGTTCTTC.

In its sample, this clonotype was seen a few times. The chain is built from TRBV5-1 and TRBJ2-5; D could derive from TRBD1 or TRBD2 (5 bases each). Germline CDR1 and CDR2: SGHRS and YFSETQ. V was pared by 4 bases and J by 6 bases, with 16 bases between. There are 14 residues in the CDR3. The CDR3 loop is CASSPRDQEKTQYF. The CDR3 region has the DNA TGCGCCAGCAGCCCCAGGGACCAGGAGAAGACCCAGTACTTC. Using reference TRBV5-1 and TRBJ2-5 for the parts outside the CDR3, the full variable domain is KAGVTQTPRYLIKTRGQQVTLSCSPISGHRSVSWYQQTPGQGLQFLFEYFSETQRNKGNFPGRFSGRQFSNSRSEMNVSTLELGDSALYLCASSPRDQEKTQYFGPGTRLLVL.

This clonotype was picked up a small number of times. The CDR3 DNA follows: TGTGCCAGCAGTTTTCCAGAGACTGAAGCTTTCTTT. Translation gives CASSFPETEAFF. The chain carries TRBV12-3 or TRBV12-4 and TRBJ1-1, with D unresolved. CDR3 size: 12 residues. Trimming removed 3 bases from V and 5 bases from J, with 7 bases in between.

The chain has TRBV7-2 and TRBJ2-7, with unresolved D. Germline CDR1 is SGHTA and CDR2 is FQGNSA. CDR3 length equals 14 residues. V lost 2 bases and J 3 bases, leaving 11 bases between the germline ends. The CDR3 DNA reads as TGTGCCAGCAGCTTATCCTCCCCCAGCTACGAGCAGTACTTC. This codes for CASSLSSPSYEQYF.

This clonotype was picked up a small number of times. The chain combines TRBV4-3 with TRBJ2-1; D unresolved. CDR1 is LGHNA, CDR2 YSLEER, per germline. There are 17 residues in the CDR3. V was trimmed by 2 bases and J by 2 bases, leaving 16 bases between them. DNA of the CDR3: TGCGCCAGCAGCCAACTTCTTAACACGAACGCCTACAATGAGCAGTTCTTC. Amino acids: CASSQLLNTNAYNEQFF.

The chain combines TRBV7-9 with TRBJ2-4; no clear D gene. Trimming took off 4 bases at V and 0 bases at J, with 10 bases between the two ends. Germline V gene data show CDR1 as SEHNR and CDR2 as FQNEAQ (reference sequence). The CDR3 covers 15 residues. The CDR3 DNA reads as TGTGCCAGCAGCTCGGGCATCAGAGCCAAAAACATTCAGTACTTC. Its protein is CASSSGIRAKNIQYF. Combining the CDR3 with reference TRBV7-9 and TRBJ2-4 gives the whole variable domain DTGVSQNPRHKITKRGQNVTFRCDPISEHNRLYWYRQTLGQGPEFLTYFQNEAQLEKSRLLSDRFSAERPKGSFSTLEIQRTEQGDSAMYLCASSSGIRAKNIQYFGAGTRLSVL.

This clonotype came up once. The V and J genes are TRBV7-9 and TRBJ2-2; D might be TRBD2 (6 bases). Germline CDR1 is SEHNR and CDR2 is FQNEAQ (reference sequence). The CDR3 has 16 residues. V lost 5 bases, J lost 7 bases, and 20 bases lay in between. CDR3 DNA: TGTGCCAGCAGCCCCCTACCGACTAGGACGGGCGGGGAGCTGTTTTTT. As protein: CASSPLPTRTGGELFF. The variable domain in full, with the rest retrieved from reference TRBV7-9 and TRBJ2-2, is DTGVSQNPRHKITKRGQNVTFRCDPISEHNRLYWYRQTLGQGPEFLTYFQNEAQLEKSRLLSDRFSAERPKGSFSTLEIQRTEQGDSAMYLCASSPLPTRTGGELFFGEGSRLTVL.

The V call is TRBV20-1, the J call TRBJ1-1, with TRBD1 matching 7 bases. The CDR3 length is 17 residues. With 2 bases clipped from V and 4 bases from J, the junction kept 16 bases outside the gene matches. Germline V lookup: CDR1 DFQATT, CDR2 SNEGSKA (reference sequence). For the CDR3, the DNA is TGCAGTGCTAGATCACCAAAGGACAGGTTCCCGTCCACTGAAGCTTTCTTT. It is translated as CSARSPKDRFPSTEAFF.

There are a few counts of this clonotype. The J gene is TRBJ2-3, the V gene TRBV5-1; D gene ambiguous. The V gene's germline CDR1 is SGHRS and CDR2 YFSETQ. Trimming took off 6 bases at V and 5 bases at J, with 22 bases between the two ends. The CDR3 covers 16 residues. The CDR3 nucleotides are TGCGCCAGCATCAAGGACCCCCACTTTTTAGGAGATACGCAGTATTTT. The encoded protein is CASIKDPHFLGDTQYF.

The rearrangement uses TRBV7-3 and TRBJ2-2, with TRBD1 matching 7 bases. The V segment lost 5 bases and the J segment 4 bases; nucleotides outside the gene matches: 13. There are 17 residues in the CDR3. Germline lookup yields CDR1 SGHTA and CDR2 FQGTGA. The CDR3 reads CASSTSALRDSTGELFF. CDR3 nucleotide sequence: TGTGCCAGCAGCACATCAGCCCTCCGGGACAGCACCGGGGAGCTGTTTTTT.

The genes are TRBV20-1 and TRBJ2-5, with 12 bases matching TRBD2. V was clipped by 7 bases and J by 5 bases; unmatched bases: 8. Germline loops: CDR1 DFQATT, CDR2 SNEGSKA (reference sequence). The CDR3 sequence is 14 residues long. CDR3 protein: CSESSGGAGETQYF. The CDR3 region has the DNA TGCAGTGAATCTAGCGGGGGGGCAGGGGAGACCCAGTACTTC.

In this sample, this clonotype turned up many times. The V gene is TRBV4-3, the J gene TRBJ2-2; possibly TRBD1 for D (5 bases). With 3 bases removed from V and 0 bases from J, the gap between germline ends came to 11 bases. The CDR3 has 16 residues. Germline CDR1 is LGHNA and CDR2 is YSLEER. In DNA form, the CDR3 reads TGCGCCAGCAGCCATCTAGACAGTACGAACACCGGGGAGCTGTTTTTT. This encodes CASSHLDSTNTGELFF.